The clone carrying this TCR beta chain was seen repeatedly, ten times or more. What it binds is unknown. The sequenced template was RNA, covering the TCR beta CDR3 region. An initial RT-PCR round employing HTBI primers preceded a second-round multiplex PCR. TCRdb re-called the multiplex PCR reads with MiXCR, one entry per CDR3 protein. Among roughly 400,000 distinct CDR3 sequences listed, about a sixth were seen once. Patients in the hyperthyroidism group, adults aged 18 to 65, were newly diagnosed, under 2 months' duration. Clinicians diagnosed using symptoms, serum thyroxine, TRAb, thyroid ultrasound and orbital computed tomography. The data belong to a study of Graves' ophthalmopathy and Graves' hyperthyroidism. Study observations and caveats: Thyroid clonotypes that were expanded above 0.001 frequency mostly also appeared in blood. The model's prediction of ophthalmopathy progression had around 70% sensitivity and 72% to 85% specificity.

This CDR3 comprises 12 residues. The germline V gene has CDR1 MRHNA and CDR2 SNTAGT. V lost 10 bases and J lost 4; bases outside the gene matches: 3. The chain carries TRBV6-4 and TRBJ2-5; TRBD1 aligns across 10 bases. Sequencing was performed on peripheral blood. The origin of this receptor is an adult woman with stable Graves' hyperthyroidism. The CDR3 protein is CATRTGGETQYF. The CDR3, as DNA: TGTGCCACCCGGACAGGGGGAGAGACCCAGTACTTC.